This T cell receptor (beta chain) was sequenced in a study of blood T cell repertoires in COVID-19. Across the study: Acute and convalescent COVID-19 specimens originated in the United States, Italy and Spain.

Original analysis: Cell counts per sample came from amplifying reference gene primers. The protocol was immunoSEQ multiplex PCR, while the TCRdb copy is restricted to in-frame clones and leaves out a portion. V, J and clone size are those of that table, while D and trimming were read from the DNA. The sample holds tens of thousands of clones, about 85% seen once. This clone was recorded a few times. CDR3 length equals 14 residues. The clonotype comes from an elderly man with acute or convalescent COVID-19. The rearrangement joins TRBV21-1 to TRBJ2-1; the listed D gene, TRBD2, was not tested against the DNA. TRBV21-1 counts as a pseudogene. Sequencing was performed on peripheral blood. The CDR3 loop is CASRPSGSSDEQFF. CDR3 bases: TGTGCCAGCAGGCCTAGCGGGAGTTCGGATGAGCAGTTCTTC.